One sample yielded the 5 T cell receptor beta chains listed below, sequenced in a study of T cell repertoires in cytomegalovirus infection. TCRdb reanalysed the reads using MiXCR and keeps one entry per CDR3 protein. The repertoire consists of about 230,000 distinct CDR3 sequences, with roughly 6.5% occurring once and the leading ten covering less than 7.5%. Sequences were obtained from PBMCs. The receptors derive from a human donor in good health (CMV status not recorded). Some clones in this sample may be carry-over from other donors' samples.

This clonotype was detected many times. The CDR3 loop is CSVALTRRETQYF. As DNA, the CDR3 is TGCAGCGTTGCTCTGACACGGCGGGAGACCCAGTACTTC. The rearrangement links TRBV29-1 to TRBJ2-5; D gene ambiguous. V dropped 4 bases and J dropped 5 bases, with 14 bases sitting between them. Germline CDR1 reads SQVTM; CDR2 reads ANQGSEA. The CDR3 length is 13 residues.

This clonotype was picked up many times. This CDR3 reads CASSFWTGNYGYTF. DNA of the CDR3: TGTGCCAGCAGTTTTTGGACAGGGAACTATGGCTACACCTTC. The chain has TRBV12-3 or TRBV12-4 and TRBJ1-2, with 8 bases lining up with TRBD1. J was trimmed by 2 bases and V by 3 bases; bases with no gene match: 2. The CDR3 totals 14 residues.

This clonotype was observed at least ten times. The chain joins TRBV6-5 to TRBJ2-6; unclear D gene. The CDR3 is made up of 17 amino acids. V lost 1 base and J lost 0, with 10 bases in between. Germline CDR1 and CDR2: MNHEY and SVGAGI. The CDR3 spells CASSYWAGTSGANVLTF. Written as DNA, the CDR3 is TGTGCCAGCAGTTACTGGGCAGGTACCTCTGGGGCCAACGTCCTGACTTTC.

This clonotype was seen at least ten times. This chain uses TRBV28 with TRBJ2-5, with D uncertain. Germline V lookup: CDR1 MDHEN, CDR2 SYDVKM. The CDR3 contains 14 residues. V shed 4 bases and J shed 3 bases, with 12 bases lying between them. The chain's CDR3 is CASSSVLRKETQYF. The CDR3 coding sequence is TGTGCCAGCAGTTCTGTCTTGAGAAAAGAGACCCAGTACTTC.

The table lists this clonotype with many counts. CDR3 coding DNA: TGTGCCAGCAGTTACCCGACTAGCGGGGGTATGTCCTACAATGAGCAGTTCTTC. As protein: CASSYPTSGGMSYNEQFF. This chain joins TRBV6-2 or TRBV6-3 and TRBJ2-1, with 12 bases matching TRBD2. V trimming: 2 bases; J trimming: 1 base; junction bases outside the gene matches: 6. The V gene's germline CDR1 is MNHEY and CDR2 SVGEGT. There are 18 residues in the CDR3.